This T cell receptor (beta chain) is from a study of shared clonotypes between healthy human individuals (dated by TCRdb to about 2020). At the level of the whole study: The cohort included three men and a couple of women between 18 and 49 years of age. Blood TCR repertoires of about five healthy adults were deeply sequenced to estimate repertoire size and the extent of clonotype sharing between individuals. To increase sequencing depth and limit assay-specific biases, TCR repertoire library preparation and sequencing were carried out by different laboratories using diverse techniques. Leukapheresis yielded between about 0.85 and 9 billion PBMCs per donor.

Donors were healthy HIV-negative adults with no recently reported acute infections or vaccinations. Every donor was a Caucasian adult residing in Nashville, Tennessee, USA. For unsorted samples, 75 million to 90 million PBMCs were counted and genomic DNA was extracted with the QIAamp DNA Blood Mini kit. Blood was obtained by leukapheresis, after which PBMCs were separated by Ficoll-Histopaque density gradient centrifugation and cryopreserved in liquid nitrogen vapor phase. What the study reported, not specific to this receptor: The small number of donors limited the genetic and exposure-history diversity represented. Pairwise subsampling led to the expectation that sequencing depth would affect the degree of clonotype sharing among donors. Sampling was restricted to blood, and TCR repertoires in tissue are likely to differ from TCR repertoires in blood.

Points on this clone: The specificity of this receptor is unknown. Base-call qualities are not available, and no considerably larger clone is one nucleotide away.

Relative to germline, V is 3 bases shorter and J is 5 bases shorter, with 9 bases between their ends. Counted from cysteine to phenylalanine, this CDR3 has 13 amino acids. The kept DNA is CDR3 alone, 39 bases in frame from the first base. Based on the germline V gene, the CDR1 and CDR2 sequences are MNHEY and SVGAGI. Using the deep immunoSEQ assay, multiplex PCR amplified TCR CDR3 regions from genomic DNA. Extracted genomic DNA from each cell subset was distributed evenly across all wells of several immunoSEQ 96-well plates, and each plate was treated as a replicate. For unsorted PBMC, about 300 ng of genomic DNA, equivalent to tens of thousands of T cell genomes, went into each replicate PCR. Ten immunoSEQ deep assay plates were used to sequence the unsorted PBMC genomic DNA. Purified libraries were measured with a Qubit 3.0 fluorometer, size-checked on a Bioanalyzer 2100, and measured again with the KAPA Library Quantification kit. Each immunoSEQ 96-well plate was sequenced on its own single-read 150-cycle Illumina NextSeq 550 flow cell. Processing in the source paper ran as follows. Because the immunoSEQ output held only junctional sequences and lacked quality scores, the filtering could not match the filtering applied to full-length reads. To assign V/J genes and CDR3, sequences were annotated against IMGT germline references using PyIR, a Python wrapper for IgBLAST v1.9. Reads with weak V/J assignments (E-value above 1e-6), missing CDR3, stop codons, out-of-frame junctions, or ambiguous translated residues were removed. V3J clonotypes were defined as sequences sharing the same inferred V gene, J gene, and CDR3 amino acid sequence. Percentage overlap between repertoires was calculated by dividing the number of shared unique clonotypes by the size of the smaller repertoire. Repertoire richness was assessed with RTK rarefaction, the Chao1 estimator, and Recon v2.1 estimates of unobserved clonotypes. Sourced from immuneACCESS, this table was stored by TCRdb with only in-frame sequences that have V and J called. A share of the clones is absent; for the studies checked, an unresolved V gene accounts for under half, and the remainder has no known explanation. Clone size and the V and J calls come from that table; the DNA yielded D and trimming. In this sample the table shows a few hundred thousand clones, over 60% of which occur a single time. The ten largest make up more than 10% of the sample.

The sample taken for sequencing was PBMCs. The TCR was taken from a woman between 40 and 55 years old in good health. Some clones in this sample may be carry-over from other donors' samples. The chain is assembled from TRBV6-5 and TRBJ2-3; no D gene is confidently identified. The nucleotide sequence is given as TGTGCCAGCAGTTATCAGGCTCGAGATACGCAGTATTTT. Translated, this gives CASSYQARDTQYF.